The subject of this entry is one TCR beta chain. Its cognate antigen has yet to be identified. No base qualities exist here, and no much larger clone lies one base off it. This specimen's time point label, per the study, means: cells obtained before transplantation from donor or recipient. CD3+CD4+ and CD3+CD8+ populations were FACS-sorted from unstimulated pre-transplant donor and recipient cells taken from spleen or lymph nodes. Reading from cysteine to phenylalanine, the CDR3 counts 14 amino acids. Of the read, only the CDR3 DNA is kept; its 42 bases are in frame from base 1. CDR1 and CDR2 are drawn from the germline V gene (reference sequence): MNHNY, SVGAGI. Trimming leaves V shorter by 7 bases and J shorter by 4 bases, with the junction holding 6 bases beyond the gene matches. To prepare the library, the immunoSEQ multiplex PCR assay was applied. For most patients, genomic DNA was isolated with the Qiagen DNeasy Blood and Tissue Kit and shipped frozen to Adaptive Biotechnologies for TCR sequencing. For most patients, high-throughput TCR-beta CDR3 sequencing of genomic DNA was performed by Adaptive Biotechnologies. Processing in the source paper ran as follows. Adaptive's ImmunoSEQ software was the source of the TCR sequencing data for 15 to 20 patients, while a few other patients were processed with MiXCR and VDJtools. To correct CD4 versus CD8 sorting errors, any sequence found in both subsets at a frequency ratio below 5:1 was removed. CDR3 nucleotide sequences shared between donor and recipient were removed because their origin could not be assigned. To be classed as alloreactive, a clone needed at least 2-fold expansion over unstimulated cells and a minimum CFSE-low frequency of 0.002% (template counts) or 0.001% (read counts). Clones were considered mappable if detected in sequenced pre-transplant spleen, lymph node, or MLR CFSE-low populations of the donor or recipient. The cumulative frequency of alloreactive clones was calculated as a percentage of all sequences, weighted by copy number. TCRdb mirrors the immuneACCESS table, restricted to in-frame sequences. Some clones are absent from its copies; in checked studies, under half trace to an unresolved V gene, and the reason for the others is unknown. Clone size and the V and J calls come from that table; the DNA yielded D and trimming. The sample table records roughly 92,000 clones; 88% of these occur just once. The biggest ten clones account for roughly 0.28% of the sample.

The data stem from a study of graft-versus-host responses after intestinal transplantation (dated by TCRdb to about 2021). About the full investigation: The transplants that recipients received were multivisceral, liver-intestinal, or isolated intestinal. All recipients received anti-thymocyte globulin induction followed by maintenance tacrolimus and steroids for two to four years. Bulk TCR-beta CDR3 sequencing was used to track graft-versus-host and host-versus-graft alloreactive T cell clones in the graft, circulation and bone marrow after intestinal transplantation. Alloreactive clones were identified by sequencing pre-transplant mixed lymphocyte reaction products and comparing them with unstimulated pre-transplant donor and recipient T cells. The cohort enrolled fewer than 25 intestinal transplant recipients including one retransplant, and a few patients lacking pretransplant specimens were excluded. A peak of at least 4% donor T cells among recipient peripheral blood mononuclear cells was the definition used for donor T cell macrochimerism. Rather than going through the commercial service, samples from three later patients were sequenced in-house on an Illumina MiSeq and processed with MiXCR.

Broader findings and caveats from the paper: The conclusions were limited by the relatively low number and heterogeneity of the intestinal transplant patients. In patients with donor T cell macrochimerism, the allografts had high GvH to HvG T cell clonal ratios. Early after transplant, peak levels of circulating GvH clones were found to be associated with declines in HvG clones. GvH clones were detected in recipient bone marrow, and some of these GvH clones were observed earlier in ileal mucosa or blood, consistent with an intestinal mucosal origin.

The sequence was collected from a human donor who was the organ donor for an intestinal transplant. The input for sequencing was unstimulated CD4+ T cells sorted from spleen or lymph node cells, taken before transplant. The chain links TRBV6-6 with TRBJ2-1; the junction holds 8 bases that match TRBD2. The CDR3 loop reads CASTSPGGYNEQFF. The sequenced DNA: TGTGCCAGCACCAGCCCGGGGGGGTACAATGAGCAGTTCTTC.